The 25 T cell receptor beta chains below come from one sample, sequenced in a study of post-analysis software for immune sequencing data (dated by TCRdb to between 2015 and 2016). For these receptors, no antigen is known. Receptor libraries were prepared by PCR. These reads were obtained on an Illumina HiSeq 2500. To reduce PCR and sequencing biases, unique molecular identifiers were incorporated into the TCR beta cDNA libraries. TCRdb reran the public reads through fastp at Q25 and MiXCR, keeping productive beta chains. Each entry merges the rows of one CDR3 protein and shows their most common DNA and genes. The sample has roughly 730,000 distinct CDR3 sequences on record, about 27% of them singletons. Around 0.6% of the sample comes from the top ten. General findings and caveats noted by the study authors: Patients showed significantly higher frequencies than controls for about 5 TRBV segments, among them TRBV5-6, TRBV5-1 and TRBV20-1.

Sample: blood. These receptors all come from a girl between 10 and 17 years old with multiple sclerosis.

This clonotype was detected only a few times. The chain combines TRBV20-1 with TRBJ2-1, with 11 nucleotides matching TRBD2. Germline CDR1 reads DFQATT; CDR2 reads SNEGSKA (reference sequence). CDR3 size: 14 residues. V shed 1 base, J shed 7 bases, and the junction held 3 bases outside the gene matches. The CDR3 sequence is CSARASGRRNEQFF. The CDR3 DNA is TGCAGTGCTAGAGCTAGCGGGAGGAGGAATGAGCAGTTCTTC.

This clonotype turned up a few times. J is TRBJ2-5 and V is TRBV7-2; unclear D gene. CDR3 length: 13 amino acids. The ends were cut back, 3 bases at V and 2 bases at J, with 7 bases in the middle. Germline assignment: CDR1 SGHTA and CDR2 FQGNSA. DNA of the CDR3: TGTGCCAGCAGCTTTAGTAGGCAAGAGACCCAGTACTTC. Its translation: CASSFSRQETQYF.

This clonotype appeared a few times. The V call is TRBV5-1, the J call TRBJ1-1; D is possibly TRBD1 (5 bases). Trimming took 0 bases from V and 4 from J, leaving 10 bases between them. In germline, CDR1 is SGHRS, CDR2 YFSETQ. The CDR3 is 14 amino acids. This CDR3 is CASSLAGLLTEAFF. CDR3 nucleotides: TGCGCCAGCAGCTTGGCAGGGCTCCTCACTGAAGCTTTCTTT.

V and J are TRBV6-4 and TRBJ2-2, with 7 bases lining up with TRBD2. Germline trimming cut 4 bases from V and 4 bases from J; bases unmatched to any gene: 15. The CDR3 has 18 residues. The germline CDR1 and CDR2 sequences are MRHNA and SNTAGT. The CDR3 loop reads CASSARPGGSIGTGELFF. Written as DNA, the CDR3 is TGTGCCAGCAGTGCCCGCCCGGGCGGGAGTATCGGCACCGGGGAGCTGTTTTTT.

This clonotype has more than one count but fewer than ten. V and J are TRBV7-9 and TRBJ2-1; D may be TRBD1 (5 bases). Germline V gene sequence: CDR1 SEHNR, CDR2 FQNEAQ (reference sequence). The V gene lost 4 bases and the J gene lost 0 bases, with 10 bases spanning the gap. The CDR3 sequence is 15 residues long. CDR3 sequence reads: CASSSQGYSYNEQFF. The CDR3 DNA follows: TGTGCCAGCAGCTCTCAGGGTTACTCCTACAATGAGCAGTTCTTC.

The V gene is TRBV20-1, the J gene TRBJ2-1, with D perhaps being TRBD1 or TRBD2 (6 bases each). CDR1 is DFQATT, CDR2 SNEGSKA, per germline (reference sequence). The CDR3 is 17 amino acids. V gave up 0 bases and J gave up 6 bases, with 21 bases separating them. CDR3 residues: CSAREGGGTPGFNEQFF. CDR3 nucleotide sequence: TGCAGTGCTAGAGAGGGGGGCGGGACACCAGGATTCAATGAGCAGTTCTTC.

The V and J genes are TRBV7-9 and TRBJ2-5; D remains ambiguous. This CDR3 region has 15 residues. CDR1 is SEHNR, CDR2 FQNEAQ, per germline (reference sequence). V dropped 1 base and J dropped 2 bases, with 11 bases sitting between them. In DNA, the CDR3 is TGTGCCAGCAGCTTAGAGGCTCTTGTACAAGAGACCCAGTACTTC. Its protein is CASSLEALVQETQYF.

This chain's CDR3 is CASTNRGPSSTDTQYF. The CDR3 DNA reads TGTGCCAGCACCAACAGGGGTCCCTCTAGCACAGATACGCAGTATTTT. The J gene is TRBJ2-3, the V gene TRBV12-3 or TRBV12-4; TRBD1 agrees at 7 bases. The CDR3 is 16 residues long. J lost 0 bases, V lost 7 bases, and 10 bases had no gene match.

This sequence joins TRBV3-1 and TRBJ1-2; D may be TRBD1 (5 bases). Germline V CDR1 and CDR2: LGHDT, YNNKEL (reference sequence). This CDR3 spans 13 amino acids. V lost 5 bases to trimming and J lost 13 bases, with 20 bases between them. The CDR3 loop reads CASSSRDLLAATF. The CDR3 DNA is TGTGCCAGCAGCTCCCGGGACCTCCTAGCCGCCACCTTC.

This clonotype was detected only a few times. V usage is TRBV3-1 and J usage is TRBJ2-5; TRBD1 aligns across 9 bases. The CDR3 sequence is 15 residues long. Losses at the gene ends were 5 bases for V and 7 bases for J; bases not matched to a gene: 11. Germline lookup yields CDR1 LGHDT and CDR2 YNNKEL (reference sequence). The CDR3, as DNA: TGTGCCAGCAGCAAAGGGGACGACAGGGGGGGGACCCAGTACTTC. This gives the protein CASSKGDDRGGTQYF.

This clonotype was observed a handful of times. The CDR3 region is CSARKDGTYEQYF. The CDR3 nucleotides read TGCAGTGCTAGAAAGGACGGTACCTACGAGCAGTACTTC. The chain uses TRBV20-1 and TRBJ2-7; D is unclear. Trimming left V 2 bases short and J 2 bases short, with 10 bases between. This CDR3 comprises 13 residues. The V gene's germline CDR1 is DFQATT and CDR2 SNEGSKA (reference sequence).

This clonotype was counted only a few times. This chain uses TRBV7-2 with TRBJ2-1; TRBD2 might be the D (6 bases). The V end lost 3 bases, the J end lost 1 base, and 16 bases lay between the germline ends. Germline V gene data show CDR1 as SGHTA and CDR2 as FQGNSA. This CDR3 comprises 17 residues. The CDR3 is CASSFDPRDSSYNEQFF. CDR3 in DNA: TGTGCCAGCAGCTTCGACCCCCGGGACTCTTCCTACAATGAGCAGTTCTTC.

The chain employs TRBV20-1 and TRBJ2-4; the D is unclear. Trimming took 1 base from V and 7 from J, leaving 14 bases between them. The CDR3 consists of 14 residues. Germline V CDR1 and CDR2: DFQATT, SNEGSKA (reference sequence). This CDR3 is CSARGPASVNIQYF. The CDR3 nucleotides read TGCAGTGCTAGAGGGCCAGCTTCGGTCAACATTCAGTACTTC.

On this clonotype itself: A much more abundant neighbour one base away suggests this may be a read error. The chain carries TRBV4-2 and TRBJ2-3, with D unclear. CDR1 is LGHNA, CDR2 YNFKEQ, per germline. The length of the CDR3 is 14 residues. Written as DNA, the CDR3 is TGTGTCAGCAGCCAAGAAATTGGAGCAGATACGCAGTATTTT. It encodes CVSSQEIGADTQYF.

This clonotype occurred a few times. The chain carries TRBV20-1 and TRBJ1-1; unclear D gene. CDR3 size: 11 residues. The germline V and J ends were trimmed by 1 base and 4 bases, with 4 bases remaining between them. Germline V gives CDR1 DFQATT, CDR2 SNEGSKA (reference sequence). The CDR3 region is CSARVGTEAFF. The DNA for the CDR3 is TGCAGTGCTAGAGTCGGCACTGAAGCTTTCTTT.

In this sample, this clonotype turned up a few times. The V and J genes are TRBV20-1 and TRBJ2-3; the D is unclear. V lost 6 bases to trimming and J lost 1 base, with 23 bases between them. Germline V lookup: CDR1 DFQATT, CDR2 SNEGSKA (reference sequence). The CDR3 has 17 residues. Here the CDR3 reads CSAKSAAHTLRTDTQYF. CDR3 bases: TGCAGTGCGAAGTCGGCGGCTCATACCCTACGCACAGATACGCAGTATTTT.

The rearrangement links TRBV7-9 to TRBJ2-7; TRBD1 aligns across 10 bases. The CDR3 extends over 16 amino acids. J lost 3 bases, V lost 1 base, and 6 bases had no gene match. Per the germline V gene, CDR1 is SEHNR and CDR2 is FQNEAQ (reference sequence). CDR3 amino acids: CASSLVMDRGYYEQYF. The CDR3 bases are TGTGCCAGCAGCTTAGTTATGGACAGGGGGTACTACGAGCAGTACTTC.

This sequence joins TRBV7-9 and TRBJ2-3; 7 bases line up with TRBD1. Germline V gives CDR1 SEHNR, CDR2 FQNEAQ (reference sequence). This CDR3 has 17 amino acids. V was pared by 6 bases and J by 0 bases, with 12 bases of the junction left unmatched. CDR3 amino acids: CASRRRDSESSTDTQYF. The CDR3 DNA reads as TGTGCCAGCAGGCGCCGGGACAGTGAATCTAGCACAGATACGCAGTATTTT.

This chain connects TRBV7-9 to TRBJ2-7; TRBD2 might be the D (6 bases). The CDR3 extends over 14 amino acids. The ends were cut back, 5 bases at V and 4 bases at J, with 15 bases in the middle. Germline V gives CDR1 SEHNR, CDR2 FQNEAQ (reference sequence). The CDR3 loop is CASSPPGVRYEQYF. CDR3 nucleotides: TGTGCCAGCAGCCCCCCGGGGGTGAGGTACGAGCAGTACTTC.

The V and J genes are TRBV7-6 and TRBJ1-2; D is possibly TRBD1 (5 bases). The germline V gene encodes CDR1 SGHVS and CDR2 FNYEAQ. V lost 3 bases and J lost 8, with 16 bases in between. This CDR3 is 14 amino acids long. This CDR3 reads CASSLGDHPYGYTF. CDR3 DNA sequence: TGTGCCAGCAGCTTGGGGGACCACCCTTACGGCTACACCTTC.

This clonotype was seen a few times. This chain uses TRBV12-3 or TRBV12-4 with TRBJ2-1; TRBD1 or TRBD2 may be the D gene (6 bases each). This CDR3 contains 13 residues. Trimming removed 3 bases from V and 9 bases from J, with 12 bases in between. The CDR3 DNA follows: TGTGCCAGCAGTTTTGGGGGGCTAGGTGAGCAGTTCTTC. Its protein product is CASSFGGLGEQFF.

The rearrangement joins TRBV24-1 to TRBJ2-1; the match to TRBD2 covers 8 bases. With V trimmed by 2 bases and J by 3 bases, 2 bases remained unmatched. CDR1 and CDR2 (germline): KGHDR, SFDVKD. There are 15 residues in the CDR3. CDR3 protein: CATSDSGGDYNEQFF. CDR3 in DNA: TGTGCCACCAGTGATTCCGGGGGGGACTACAATGAGCAGTTCTTC.

This clonotype was seen many times. The V and J genes are TRBV4-3 and TRBJ2-1, with 8 bases aligning to TRBD2. The CDR3 runs 17 residues. Germline CDR1 reads LGHNA; CDR2 reads YSLEER. V shed 0 bases, J shed 2 bases, and the junction held 6 bases outside the gene matches. The CDR3 DNA reads as TGCGCCAGCAGCCAAGACCGAAGCGGGAGCACCTACAATGAGCAGTTCTTC. This translates into CASSQDRSGSTYNEQFF.

The table lists this clonotype with a few counts. This chain uses TRBV12-3 or TRBV12-4 with TRBJ1-1; D not resolved. The V end was cut by 4 bases, the J end by 2 bases, with 8 bases between. The CDR3 has 13 residues. CDR3 region: CASSYKRNTEAFF. The CDR3 DNA sequence: TGTGCCAGCAGTTATAAGAGAAACACTGAAGCTTTCTTT.

This clonotype was recorded many times. The chain is built from TRBV29-1 and TRBJ2-3; D possibly corresponds to TRBD1 (6 bases). V was shortened by 7 bases and J by 11 bases, with 22 bases between the two germline ends. CDR1 is SQVTM, CDR2 ANQGSEA, per germline. The CDR3 has 13 residues. CDR3 nucleotides: TGCAGCGGTTCTGGACAGACAGACCCAGGGCAGTATTTT. This sequence encodes CSGSGQTDPGQYF.